The clone carrying this TCR beta chain was observed at least ten times. Its specificity is unknown. These data originate in a study of identical twins. Findings and caveats of the study: Abundant beta clonotypes from cord blood had fewer insertions, unlike memory repertoires, which showed none.

Healthy Caucasians made up all donors. V shed 2 bases and J 0 bases; nucleotides not matched to a gene: 7. This CDR3 contains 16 residues. Germline V gene lookup returns CDR1 SGDLS and CDR2 YYNGEE. MiXCR, applied by TCRdb to the 5' RACE reads, yields one record per CDR3 protein. This table holds approximately 210,000 distinct CDR3 sequences, 15% to 20% found once. The same specimen was also included in a second study, on T cells expressing NK-cell markers. That work contributes: Similarly, these clonotypes led the CD3+CD56-NKG2C+ fraction as well in several donors.

This chain connects TRBV9 to TRBJ2-7; 8 bases agree with TRBD2. The TCR was taken from a young woman in good health. Sequencing used CD8+ T cells sorted from blood. For the CDR3, the DNA is TGTGCCAGCAGCGTCGCTAGCGGGTCTAGCTCCTACGAGCAGTACTTC. Translated, it gives CASSVASGSSSYEQYF.